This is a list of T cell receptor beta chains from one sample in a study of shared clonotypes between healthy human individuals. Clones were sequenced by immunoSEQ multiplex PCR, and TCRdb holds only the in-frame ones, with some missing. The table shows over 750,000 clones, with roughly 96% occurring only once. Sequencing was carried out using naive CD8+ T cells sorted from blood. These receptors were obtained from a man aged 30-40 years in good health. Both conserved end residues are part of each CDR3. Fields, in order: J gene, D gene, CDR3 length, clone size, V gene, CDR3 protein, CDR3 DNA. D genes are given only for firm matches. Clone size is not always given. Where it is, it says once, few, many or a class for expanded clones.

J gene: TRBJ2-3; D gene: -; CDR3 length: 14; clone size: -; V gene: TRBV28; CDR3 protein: CASSWQGGTDTQYF; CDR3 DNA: TGTGCCAGCAGTTGGCAGGGGGGGACAGATACGCAGTATTTT
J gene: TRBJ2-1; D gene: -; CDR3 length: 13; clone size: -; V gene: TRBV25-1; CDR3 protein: CASSASTYNEQFF; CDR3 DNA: TGTGCCAGCAGTGCGTCCACATACAATGAGCAGTTCTTC
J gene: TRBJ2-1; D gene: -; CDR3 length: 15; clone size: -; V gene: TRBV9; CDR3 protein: CASSFSESSYNEQFF; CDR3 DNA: TGTGCCAGCAGCTTTAGCGAGAGCTCCTACAATGAGCAGTTCTTC
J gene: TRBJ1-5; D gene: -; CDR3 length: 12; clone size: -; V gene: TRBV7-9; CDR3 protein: CASSLSNQPQHF; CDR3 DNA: TGTGCCAGCAGCTTGTCCAATCAGCCCCAGCATTTT
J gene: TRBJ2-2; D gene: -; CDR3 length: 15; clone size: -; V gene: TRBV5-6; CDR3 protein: CASSLMWDATGELFF; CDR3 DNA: TGTGCCAGCAGCTTGATGTGGGATGCCACCGGGGAGCTGTTTTTT
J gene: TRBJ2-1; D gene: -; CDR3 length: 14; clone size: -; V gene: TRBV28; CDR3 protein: CASRYRGTYNEQFF; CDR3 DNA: TGTGCCAGCAGGTATCGCGGAACCTACAATGAGCAGTTCTTC
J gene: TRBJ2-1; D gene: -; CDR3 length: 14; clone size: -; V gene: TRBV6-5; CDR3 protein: CASSYDGSYNEQFF; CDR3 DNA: TGTGCCAGCAGTTATGACGGGTCCTACAATGAGCAGTTCTTC
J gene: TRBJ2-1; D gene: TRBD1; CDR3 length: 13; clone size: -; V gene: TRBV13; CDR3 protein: CASSLERDREQFF; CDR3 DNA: TGTGCCAGCAGCTTGGAACGGGACAGAGAGCAGTTCTTC
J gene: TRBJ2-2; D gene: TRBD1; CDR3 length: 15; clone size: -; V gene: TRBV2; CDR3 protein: CAILQGLSNTGELFF; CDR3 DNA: TGTGCCATCTTACAGGGGCTTTCGAACACCGGGGAGCTGTTTTTT
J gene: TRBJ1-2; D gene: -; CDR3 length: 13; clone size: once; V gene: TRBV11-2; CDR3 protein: CASSLGGSDGYTF; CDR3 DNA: TGTGCCAGCAGCTTGGGGGGGTCGGATGGCTACACCTTC
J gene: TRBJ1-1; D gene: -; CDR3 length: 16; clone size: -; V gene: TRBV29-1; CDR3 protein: CSVEDMGFERFSEAFF; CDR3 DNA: TGCAGCGTTGAAGATATGGGGTTCGAACGCTTTTCCGAAGCTTTCTTT
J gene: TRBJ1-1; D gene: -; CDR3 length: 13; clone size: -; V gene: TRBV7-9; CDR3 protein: CASSPPGWTEAFF; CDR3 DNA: TGTGCCAGCAGCCCACCTGGCTGGACTGAAGCTTTCTTT
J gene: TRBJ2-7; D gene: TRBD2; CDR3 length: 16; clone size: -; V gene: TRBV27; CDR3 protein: CASSKTGLAAFYEQYF; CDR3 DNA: TGTGCCAGCAGCAAAACGGGACTAGCGGCGTTCTACGAGCAGTACTTC
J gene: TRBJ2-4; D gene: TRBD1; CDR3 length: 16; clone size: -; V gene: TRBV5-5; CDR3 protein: CASSLVTGGVKNIQYF; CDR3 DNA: TGTGCCAGCAGCTTGGTCACAGGGGGCGTCAAAAACATTCAGTACTTC
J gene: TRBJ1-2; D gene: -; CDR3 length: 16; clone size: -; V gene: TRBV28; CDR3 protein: CASSSLTDSTNYGYTF; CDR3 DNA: TGTGCCAGCAGTTCTCTTACGGACAGCACTAACTATGGCTACACCTTC
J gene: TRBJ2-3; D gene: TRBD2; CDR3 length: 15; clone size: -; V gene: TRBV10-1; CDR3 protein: CASSETGGSGDTQYF; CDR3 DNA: TGCGCCAGCAGTGAAACGGGCGGGAGTGGAGATACGCAGTATTTT
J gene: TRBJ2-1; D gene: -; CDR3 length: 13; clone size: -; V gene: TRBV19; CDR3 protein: CASSTRGFDEQFF; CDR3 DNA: TGTGCCAGTAGTACTCGGGGTTTCGATGAGCAGTTCTTC
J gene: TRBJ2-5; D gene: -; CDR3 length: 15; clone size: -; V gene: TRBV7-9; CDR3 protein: CASSLAQGVDETQYF; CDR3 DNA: TGTGCCAGCAGCTTAGCGCAGGGAGTGGATGAGACCCAGTACTTC
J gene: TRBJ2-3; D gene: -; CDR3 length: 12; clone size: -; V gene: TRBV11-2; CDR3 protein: CASSDRLDTQYF; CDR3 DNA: TGTGCCAGCAGCGACCGACTAGATACGCAGTATTTT
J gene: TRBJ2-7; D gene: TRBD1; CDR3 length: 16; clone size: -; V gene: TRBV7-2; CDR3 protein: CASSLAFGQGAYEQYF; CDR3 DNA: TGTGCCAGCAGCTTAGCGTTTGGACAGGGGGCATACGAGCAGTACTTC
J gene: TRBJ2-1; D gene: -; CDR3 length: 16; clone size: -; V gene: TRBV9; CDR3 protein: CASSVRGDILYNEQFF; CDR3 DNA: TGTGCCAGCAGCGTAAGGGGGGACATCCTTTACAATGAGCAGTTCTTC
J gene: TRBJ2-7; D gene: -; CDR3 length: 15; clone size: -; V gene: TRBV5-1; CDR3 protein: CASSLETGTGYEQYF; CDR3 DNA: TGCGCCAGCAGCTTGGAAACCGGGACGGGATACGAGCAGTACTTC
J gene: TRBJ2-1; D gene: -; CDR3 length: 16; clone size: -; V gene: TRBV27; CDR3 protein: CASSLFLGMGYNEQFF; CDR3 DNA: TGTGCCAGCAGTTTATTCTTGGGGATGGGCTACAATGAGCAGTTCTTC
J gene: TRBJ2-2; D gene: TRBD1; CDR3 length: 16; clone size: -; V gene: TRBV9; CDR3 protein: CASSPEQGSNTGELFF; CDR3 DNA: TGTGCCAGCAGCCCAGAACAGGGGTCTAACACCGGGGAGCTGTTTTTT
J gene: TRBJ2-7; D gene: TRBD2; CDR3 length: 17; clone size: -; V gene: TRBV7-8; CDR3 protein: CASSITGTSGRAAEQYF; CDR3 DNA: TGTGCCAGCAGCATCACCGGGACTAGCGGGAGGGCGGCCGAGCAGTACTTC
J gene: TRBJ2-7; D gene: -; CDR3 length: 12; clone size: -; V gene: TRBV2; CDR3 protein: CASSERLYEQYF; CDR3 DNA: TGTGCCAGCAGTGAACGACTCTACGAGCAGTACTTC
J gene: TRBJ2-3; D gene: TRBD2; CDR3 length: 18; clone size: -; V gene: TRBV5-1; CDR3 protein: CASSLAQLAGAHIDTQYF; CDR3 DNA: TGCGCCAGCAGCTTGGCCCAACTAGCGGGAGCGCATATAGATACGCAGTATTTT
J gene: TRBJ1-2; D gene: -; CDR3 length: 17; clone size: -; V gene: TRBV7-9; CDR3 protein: CASNSGSQALEVYGYTF; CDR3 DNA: TGTGCCAGCAACTCTGGATCACAGGCTTTGGAGGTCTATGGCTACACCTTC
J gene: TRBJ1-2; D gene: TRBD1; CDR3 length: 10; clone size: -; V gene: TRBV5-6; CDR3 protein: CASSGQEYTF; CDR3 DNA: TGTGCCAGCAGCGGACAGGAATACACCTTC
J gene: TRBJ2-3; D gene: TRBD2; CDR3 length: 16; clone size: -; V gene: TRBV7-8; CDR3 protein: CASSAASGSSTDTQYF; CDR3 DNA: TGTGCCAGCAGCGCCGCTAGCGGGAGTTCCACAGATACGCAGTATTTT
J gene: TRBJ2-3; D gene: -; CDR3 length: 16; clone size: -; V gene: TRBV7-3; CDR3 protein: CASSLKASASTDTQYF; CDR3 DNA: TGTGCCAGCAGCTTAAAGGCTAGCGCTAGCACAGATACGCAGTATTTT
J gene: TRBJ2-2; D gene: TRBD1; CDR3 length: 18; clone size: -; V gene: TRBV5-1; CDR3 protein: CASSSHAGQGLAAGELFF; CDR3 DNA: TGCGCCAGCAGCTCCCACGCGGGACAGGGCCTCGCAGCGGGAGAGCTGTTTTTT
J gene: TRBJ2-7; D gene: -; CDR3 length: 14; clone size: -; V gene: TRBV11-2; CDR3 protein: CASSLWDTSYEQYF; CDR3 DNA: TGTGCCAGCAGCCTATGGGACACCTCCTACGAGCAGTACTTC
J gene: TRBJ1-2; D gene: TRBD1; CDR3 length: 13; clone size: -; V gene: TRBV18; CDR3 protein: CASSSGQVYGYTF; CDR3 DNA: TGTGCCAGCTCATCGGGACAGGTCTATGGCTACACCTTC
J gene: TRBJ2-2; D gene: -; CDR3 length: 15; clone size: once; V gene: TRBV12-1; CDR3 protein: CASSFFLADTGELFF; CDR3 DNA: TGTGCCAGCAGCTTTTTCTTGGCCGACACCGGGGAGCTGTTTTTT
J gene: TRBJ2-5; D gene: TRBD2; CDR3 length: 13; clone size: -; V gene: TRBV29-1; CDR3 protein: CSGPGLADETQYF; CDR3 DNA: TGCAGCGGGCCGGGACTAGCAGACGAGACCCAGTACTTC
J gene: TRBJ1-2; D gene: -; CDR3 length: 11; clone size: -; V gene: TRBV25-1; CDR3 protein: CASLDRGSYTF; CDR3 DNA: TGTGCCAGCTTAGACCGGGGCAGTTACACCTTC